This TCR beta chain was sequenced in a study of shared clonotypes between healthy human individuals. General observations from the study: Non-shared clonotypes displayed generation probabilities falling below those of clonotypes present in all four donors.

Concerning this clone itself: No antigen is known for it.

CD8 cells classed as naive were CD45RO-negative and positively selected for CCR7, excluding terminally differentiated effector memory CD45RA+ cells. TCRdb keeps only in-frame clones here, not all; method: immunoSEQ multiplex PCR. This table has around 2,100,000 clones, about 95% appearing once. The CDR3 is 13 residues long. Germline V gene lookup returns CDR1 MDHEN and CDR2 SYDVKM. The V and J ends lost 3 bases and 6 bases respectively, with 11 bases between them. The chain employs TRBV28 and TRBJ1-2, with D possibly matching TRBD1 (6 bases). This clonotype originated in a man between 18 and 35 years old in good health. The sample comprised naive CD8+ T cells sorted from blood. CDR3 DNA sequence: TGTGCCAGCAGTTTCACAGGGAGCCATGGCTACACCTTC. The encoded protein is CASSFTGSHGYTF.